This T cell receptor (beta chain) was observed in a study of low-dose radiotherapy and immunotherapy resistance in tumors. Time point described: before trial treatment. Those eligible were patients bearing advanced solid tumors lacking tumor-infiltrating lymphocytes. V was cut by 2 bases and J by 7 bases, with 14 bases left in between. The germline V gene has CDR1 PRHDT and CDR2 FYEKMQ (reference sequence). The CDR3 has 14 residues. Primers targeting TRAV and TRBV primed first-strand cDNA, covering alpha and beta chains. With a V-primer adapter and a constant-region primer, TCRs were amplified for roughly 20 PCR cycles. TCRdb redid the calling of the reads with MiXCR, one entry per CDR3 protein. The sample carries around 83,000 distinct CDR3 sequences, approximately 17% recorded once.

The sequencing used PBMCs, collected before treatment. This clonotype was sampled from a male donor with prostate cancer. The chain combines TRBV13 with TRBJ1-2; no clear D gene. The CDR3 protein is CASSLRQAVGGYTF. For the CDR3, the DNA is TGTGCCAGCAGCTTAAGGCAGGCGGTTGGTGGCTACACCTTC.